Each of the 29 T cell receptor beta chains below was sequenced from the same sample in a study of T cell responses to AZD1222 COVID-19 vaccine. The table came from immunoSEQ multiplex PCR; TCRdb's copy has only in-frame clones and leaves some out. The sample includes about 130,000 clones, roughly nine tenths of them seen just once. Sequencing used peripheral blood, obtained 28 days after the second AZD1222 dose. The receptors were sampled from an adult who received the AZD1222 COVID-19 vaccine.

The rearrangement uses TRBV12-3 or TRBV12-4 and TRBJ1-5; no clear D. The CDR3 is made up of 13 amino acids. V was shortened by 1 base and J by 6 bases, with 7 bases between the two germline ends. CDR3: CASSLEGLQPQHF. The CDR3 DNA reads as TGTGCCAGCAGTTTAGAAGGGCTTCAGCCCCAGCATTTT.

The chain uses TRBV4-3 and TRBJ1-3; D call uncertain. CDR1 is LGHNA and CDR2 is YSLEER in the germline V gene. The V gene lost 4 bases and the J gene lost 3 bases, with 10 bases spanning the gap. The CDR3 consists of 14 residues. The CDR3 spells CASSPKWDGNTIYF. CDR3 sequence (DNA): TGCGCCAGCAGCCCAAAGTGGGATGGAAACACCATATATTTT.

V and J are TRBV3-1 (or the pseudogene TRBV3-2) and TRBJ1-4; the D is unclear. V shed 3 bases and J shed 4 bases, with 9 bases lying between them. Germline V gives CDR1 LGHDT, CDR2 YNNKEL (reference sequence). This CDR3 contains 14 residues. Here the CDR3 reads CASSQDGDNEKLFF. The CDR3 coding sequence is TGTGCCAGCAGCCAGGACGGGGATAATGAAAAACTGTTTTTT.

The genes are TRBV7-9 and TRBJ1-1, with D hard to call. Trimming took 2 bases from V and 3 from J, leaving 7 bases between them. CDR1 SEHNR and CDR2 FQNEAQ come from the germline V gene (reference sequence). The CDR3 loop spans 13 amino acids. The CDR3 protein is CASSLHGDTEAFF. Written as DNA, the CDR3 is TGTGCCAGCAGCTTACATGGGGACACTGAAGCTTTCTTT. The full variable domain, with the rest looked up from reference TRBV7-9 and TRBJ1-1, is DTGVSQNPRHKITKRGQNVTFRCDPISEHNRLYWYRQTLGQGPEFLTYFQNEAQLEKSRLLSDRFSAERPKGSFSTLEIQRTEQGDSAMYLCASSLHGDTEAFFGQGTRLTVV.

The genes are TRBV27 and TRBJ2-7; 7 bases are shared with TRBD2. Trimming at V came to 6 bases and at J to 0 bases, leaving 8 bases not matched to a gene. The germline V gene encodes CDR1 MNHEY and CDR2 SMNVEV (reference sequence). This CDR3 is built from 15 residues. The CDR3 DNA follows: TGTGCCAGCAGCTCAACTAGCGCCGCCTCCTACGAGCAGTACTTC. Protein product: CASSSTSAASYEQYF.

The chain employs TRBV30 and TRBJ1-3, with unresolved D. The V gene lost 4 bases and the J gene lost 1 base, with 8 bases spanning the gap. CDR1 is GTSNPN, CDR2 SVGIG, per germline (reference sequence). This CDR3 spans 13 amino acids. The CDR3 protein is CAWNWKSGNTIYF. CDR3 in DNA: TGTGCCTGGAATTGGAAGTCTGGAAACACCATATATTTT.

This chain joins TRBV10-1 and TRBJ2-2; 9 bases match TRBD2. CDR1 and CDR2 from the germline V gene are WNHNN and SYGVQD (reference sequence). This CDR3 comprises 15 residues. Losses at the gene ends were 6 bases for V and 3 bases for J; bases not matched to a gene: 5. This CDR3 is CASSDWTSDTGELFF. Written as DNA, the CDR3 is TGCGCCAGCAGCGACTGGACTAGCGACACCGGGGAGCTGTTTTTT.

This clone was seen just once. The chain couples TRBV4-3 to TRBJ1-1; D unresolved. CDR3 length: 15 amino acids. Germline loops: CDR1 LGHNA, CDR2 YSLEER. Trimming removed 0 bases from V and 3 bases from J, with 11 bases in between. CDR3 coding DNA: TGCGCCAGCAGCCAAGAGTCAAAGGCCCACACTGAAGCTTTCTTT. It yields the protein CASSQESKAHTEAFF.

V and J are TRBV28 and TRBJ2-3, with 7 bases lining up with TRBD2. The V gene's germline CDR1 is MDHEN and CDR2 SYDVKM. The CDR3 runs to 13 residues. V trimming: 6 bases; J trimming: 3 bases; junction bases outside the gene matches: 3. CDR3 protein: CASRPGGTDTQYF. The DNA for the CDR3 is TGTGCCAGCAGGCCGGGGGGAACAGATACGCAGTATTTT.

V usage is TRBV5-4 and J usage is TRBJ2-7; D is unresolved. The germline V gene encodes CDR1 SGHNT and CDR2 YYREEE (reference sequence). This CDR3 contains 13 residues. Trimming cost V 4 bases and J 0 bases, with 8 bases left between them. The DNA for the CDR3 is TGTGCCAGCAGCCAGTCAAACTCCTACGAGCAGTACTTC. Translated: CASSQSNSYEQYF. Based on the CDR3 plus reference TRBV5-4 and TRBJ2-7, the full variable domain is ETGVTQSPTHLIKTRGQQVTLRCSSQSGHNTVSWYQQALGQGPQFIFQYYREEENGRGNFPPRFSGLQFPNYSSELNVNALELDDSALYLCASSQSNSYEQYFGPGTRLTVT.

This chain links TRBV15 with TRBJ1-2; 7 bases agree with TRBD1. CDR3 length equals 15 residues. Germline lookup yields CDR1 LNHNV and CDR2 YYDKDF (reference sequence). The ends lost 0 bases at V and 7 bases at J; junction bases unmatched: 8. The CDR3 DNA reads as TGTGCCACCAGCAGAGATGGCAGGGCAGGGGGTGGCTACACCTTC. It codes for CATSRDGRAGGGYTF.

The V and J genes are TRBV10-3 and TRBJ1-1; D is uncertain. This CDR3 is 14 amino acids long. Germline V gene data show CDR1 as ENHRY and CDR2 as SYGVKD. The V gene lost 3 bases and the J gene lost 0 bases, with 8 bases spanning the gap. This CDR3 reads CAISEYSLNTEAFF. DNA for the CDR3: TGTGCCATCAGTGAATACAGCTTGAACACTGAAGCTTTCTTT.

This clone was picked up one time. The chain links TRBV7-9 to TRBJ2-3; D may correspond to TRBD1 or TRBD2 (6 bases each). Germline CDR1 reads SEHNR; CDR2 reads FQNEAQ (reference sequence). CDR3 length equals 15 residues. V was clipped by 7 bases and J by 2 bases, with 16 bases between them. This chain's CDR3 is CASTEGGTHTDTQYF. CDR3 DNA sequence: TGTGCCAGCACCGAAGGGGGGACTCACACAGATACGCAGTATTTT. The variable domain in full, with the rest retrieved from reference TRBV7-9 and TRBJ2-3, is DTGVSQNPRHKITKRGQNVTFRCDPISEHNRLYWYRQTLGQGPEFLTYFQNEAQLEKSRLLSDRFSAERPKGSFSTLEIQRTEQGDSAMYLCASTEGGTHTDTQYFGPGTRLTVL.

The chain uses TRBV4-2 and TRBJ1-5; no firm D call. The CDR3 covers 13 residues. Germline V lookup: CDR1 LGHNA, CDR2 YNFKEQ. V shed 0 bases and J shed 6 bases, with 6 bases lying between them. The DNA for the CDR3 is TGTGCCAGCAGCCAAGAGTTGGGTCAGCCCCAGCATTTT. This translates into CASSQELGQPQHF.

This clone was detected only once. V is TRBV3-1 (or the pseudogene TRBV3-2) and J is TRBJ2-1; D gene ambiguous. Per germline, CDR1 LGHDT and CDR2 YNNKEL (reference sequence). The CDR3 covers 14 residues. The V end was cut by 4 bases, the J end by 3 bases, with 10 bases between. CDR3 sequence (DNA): TGTGCCAGCAGCCTCTCCGACTTCTACAATGAGCAGTTCTTC. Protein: CASSLSDFYNEQFF.

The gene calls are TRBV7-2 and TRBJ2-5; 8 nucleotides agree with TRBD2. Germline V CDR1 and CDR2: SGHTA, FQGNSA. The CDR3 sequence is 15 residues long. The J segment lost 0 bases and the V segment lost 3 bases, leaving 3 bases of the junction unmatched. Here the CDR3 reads CASSFNSGDQETQYF. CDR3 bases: TGTGCCAGCAGCTTTAATAGCGGGGACCAAGAGACCCAGTACTTC.

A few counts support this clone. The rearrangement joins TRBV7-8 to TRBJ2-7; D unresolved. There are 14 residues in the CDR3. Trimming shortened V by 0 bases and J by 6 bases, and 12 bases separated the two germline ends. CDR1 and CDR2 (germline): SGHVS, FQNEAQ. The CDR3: CASSLAALGSEQYF. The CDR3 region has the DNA TGTGCCAGCAGCTTAGCGGCGCTGGGAAGCGAGCAGTACTTC.

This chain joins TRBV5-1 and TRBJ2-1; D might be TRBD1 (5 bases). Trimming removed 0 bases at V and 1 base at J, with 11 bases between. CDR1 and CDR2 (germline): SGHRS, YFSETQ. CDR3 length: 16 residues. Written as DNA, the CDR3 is TGCGCCAGCAGCTTGGCCTGGGGCGGTTCCTACAATGAGCAGTTCTTC. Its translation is CASSLAWGGSYNEQFF.

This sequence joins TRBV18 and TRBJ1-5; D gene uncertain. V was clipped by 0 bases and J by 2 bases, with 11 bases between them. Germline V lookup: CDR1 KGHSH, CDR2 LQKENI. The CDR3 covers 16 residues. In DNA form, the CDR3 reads TGTGCCAGCTCACCACCGAGTCAGGAAGGCAATCAGCCCCAGCATTTT. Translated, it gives CASSPPSQEGNQPQHF.

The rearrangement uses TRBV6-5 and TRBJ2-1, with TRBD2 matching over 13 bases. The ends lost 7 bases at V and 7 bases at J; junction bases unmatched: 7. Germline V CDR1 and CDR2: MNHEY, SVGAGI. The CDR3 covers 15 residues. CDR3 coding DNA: TGTGCCAGCACCCGGACTAGCGGGAGAGGGAATGAGCAGTTCTTC. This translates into CASTRTSGRGNEQFF.

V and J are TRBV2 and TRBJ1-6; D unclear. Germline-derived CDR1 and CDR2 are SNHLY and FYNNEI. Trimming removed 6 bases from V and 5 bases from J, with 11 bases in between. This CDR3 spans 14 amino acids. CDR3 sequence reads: CASRTGSHNSPLHF. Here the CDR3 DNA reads TGTGCCAGCAGAACGGGGAGCCATAATTCACCCCTCCACTTT.

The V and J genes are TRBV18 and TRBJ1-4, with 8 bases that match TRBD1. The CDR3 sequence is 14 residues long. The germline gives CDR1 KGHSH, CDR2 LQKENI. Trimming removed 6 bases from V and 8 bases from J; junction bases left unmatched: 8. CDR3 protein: CASSPSDRGEKLFF. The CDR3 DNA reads TGTGCCAGCTCCCCGTCAGACAGGGGAGAAAAACTGTTTTTT.

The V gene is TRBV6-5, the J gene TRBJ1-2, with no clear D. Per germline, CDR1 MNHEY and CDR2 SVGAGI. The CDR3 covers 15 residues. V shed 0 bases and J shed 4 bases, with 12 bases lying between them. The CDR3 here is CASSYSLTQGYGYTF. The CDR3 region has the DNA TGTGCCAGCAGTTACTCGCTAACACAAGGCTATGGCTACACCTTC.

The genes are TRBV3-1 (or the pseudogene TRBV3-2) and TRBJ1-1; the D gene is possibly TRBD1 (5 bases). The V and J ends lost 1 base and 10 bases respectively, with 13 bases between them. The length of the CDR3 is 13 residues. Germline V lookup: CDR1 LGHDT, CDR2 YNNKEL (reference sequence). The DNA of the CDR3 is TGTGCCAGCAGCCAAGGGGAGGGGCGAGGAGCTTTCTTT. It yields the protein CASSQGEGRGAFF.

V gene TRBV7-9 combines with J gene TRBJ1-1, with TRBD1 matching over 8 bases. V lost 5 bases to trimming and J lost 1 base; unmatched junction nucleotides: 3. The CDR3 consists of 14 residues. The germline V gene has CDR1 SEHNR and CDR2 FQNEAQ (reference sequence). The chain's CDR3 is CASSVTGGNTEAFF. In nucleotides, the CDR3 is TGTGCCAGCAGCGTAACAGGGGGGAACACTGAAGCTTTCTTT. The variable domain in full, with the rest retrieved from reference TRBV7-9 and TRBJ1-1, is DTGVSQNPRHKITKRGQNVTFRCDPISEHNRLYWYRQTLGQGPEFLTYFQNEAQLEKSRLLSDRFSAERPKGSFSTLEIQRTEQGDSAMYLCASSVTGGNTEAFFGQGTRLTVV.

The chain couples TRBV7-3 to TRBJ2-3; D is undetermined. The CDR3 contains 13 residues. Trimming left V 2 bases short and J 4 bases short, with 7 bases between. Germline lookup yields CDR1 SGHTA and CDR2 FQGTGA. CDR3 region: CASSLEVADTQYF. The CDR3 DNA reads TGTGCCAGCAGCTTAGAGGTCGCAGATACGCAGTATTTT.

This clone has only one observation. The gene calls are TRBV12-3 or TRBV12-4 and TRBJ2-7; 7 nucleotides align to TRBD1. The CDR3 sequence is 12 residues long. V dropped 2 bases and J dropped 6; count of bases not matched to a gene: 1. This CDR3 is CASSLSGGEQYF. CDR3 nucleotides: TGTGCCAGCAGTTTATCAGGGGGCGAGCAGTACTTC.

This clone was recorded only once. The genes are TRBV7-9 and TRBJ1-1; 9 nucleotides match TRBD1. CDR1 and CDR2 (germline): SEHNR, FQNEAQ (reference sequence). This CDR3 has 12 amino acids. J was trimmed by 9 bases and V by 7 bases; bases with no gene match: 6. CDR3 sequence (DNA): TGTGCCAGCACCGCACAGGGGGCTAAAGCTTTCTTT. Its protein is CASTAQGAKAFF. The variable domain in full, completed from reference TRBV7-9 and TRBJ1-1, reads DTGVSQNPRHKITKRGQNVTFRCDPISEHNRLYWYRQTLGQGPEFLTYFQNEAQLEKSRLLSDRFSAERPKGSFSTLEIQRTEQGDSAMYLCASTAQGAKAFFGQGTRLTVV.

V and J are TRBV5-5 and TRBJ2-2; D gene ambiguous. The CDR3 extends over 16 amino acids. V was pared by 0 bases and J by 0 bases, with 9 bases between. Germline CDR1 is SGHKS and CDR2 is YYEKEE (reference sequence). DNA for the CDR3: TGTGCCAGCAGCTTGGAGGCGACGGCGAACACCGGGGAGCTGTTTTTT. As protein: CASSLEATANTGELFF.